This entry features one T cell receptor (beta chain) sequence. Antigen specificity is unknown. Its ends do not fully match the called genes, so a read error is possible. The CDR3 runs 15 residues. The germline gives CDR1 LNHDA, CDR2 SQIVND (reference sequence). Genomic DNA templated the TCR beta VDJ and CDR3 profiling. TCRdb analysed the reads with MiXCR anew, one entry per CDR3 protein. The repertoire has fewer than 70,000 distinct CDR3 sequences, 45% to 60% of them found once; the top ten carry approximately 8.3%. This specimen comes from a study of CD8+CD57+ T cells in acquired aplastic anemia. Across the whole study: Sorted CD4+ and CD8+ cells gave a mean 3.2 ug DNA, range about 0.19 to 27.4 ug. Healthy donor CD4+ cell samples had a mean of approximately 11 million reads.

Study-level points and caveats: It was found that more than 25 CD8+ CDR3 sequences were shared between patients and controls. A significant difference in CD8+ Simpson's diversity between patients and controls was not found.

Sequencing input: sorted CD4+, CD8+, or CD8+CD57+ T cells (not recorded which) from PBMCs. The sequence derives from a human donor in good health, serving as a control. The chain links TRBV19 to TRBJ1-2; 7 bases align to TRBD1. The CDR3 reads CASSIVQGHDYGYTF. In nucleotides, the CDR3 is TGCGCCAGTAGTATAGTACAGGGGCATGACTATGGCTACACCTTC.